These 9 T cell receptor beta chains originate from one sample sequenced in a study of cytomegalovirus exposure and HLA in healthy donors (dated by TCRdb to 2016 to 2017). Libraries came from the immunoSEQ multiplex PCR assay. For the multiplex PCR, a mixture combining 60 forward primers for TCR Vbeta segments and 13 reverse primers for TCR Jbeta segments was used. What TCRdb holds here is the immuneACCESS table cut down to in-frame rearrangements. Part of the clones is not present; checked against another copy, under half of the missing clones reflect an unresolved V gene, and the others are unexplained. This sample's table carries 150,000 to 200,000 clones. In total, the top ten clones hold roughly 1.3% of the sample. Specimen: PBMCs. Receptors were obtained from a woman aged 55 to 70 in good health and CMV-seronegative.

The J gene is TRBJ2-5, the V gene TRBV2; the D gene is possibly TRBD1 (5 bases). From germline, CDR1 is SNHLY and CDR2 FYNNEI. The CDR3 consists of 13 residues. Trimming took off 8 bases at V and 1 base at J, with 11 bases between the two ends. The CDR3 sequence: CASWNGAQETQYF. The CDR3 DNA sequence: TGTGCCAGCTGGAATGGGGCCCAAGAGACCCAGTACTTC. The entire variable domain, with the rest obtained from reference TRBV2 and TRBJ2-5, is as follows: EPEVTQTPSHQVTQMGQEVILRCVPISNHLYFYWYRQILGQKVEFLVSFYNNEISEKSEIFDDQFSVERPDGSNFTLKIRSTKLEDSAMYFCASWNGAQETQYFGPGTRLLVL.

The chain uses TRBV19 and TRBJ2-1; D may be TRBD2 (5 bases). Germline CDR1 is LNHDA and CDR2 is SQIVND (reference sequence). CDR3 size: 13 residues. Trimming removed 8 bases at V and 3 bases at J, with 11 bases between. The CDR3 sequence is CASRRGLYNEQFF. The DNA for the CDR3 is TGTGCCAGTCGTCGCGGGCTCTACAATGAGCAGTTCTTC.

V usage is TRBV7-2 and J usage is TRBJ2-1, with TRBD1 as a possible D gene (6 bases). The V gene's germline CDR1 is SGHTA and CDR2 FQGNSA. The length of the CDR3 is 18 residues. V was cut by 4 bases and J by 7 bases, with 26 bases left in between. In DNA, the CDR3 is TGTGCCAGCAGCTCCAGAGGGGGTGTCAGGACGTTTCGGAATGAGCAGTTCTTC. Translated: CASSSRGGVRTFRNEQFF.

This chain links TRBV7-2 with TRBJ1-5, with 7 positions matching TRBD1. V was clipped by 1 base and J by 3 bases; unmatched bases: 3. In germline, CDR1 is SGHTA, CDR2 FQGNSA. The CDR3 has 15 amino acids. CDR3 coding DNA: TGTGCCAGCAGCTTAGACAGGGGACCCAATCAGCCCCAGCATTTT. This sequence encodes CASSLDRGPNQPQHF.

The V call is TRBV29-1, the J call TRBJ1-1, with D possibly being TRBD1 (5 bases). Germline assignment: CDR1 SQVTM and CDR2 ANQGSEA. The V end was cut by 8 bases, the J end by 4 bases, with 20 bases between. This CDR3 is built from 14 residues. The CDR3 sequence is CSSGGGAGSTEAFF. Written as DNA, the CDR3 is TGCAGCAGCGGGGGAGGGGCAGGGAGCACTGAAGCTTTCTTT.

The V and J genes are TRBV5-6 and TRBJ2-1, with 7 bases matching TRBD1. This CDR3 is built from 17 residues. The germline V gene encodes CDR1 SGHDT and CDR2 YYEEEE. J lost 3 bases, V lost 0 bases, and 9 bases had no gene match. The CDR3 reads CASSLAGTEIGYNEQFF. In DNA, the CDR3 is TGTGCCAGCAGCTTGGCTGGGACAGAAATCGGCTACAATGAGCAGTTCTTC.

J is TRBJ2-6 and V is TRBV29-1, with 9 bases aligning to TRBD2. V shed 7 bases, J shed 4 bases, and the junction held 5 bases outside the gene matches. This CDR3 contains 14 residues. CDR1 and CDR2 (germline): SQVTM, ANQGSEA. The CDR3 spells CSATSGSGANVLTF. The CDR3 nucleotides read TGCAGCGCGACTAGCGGCTCCGGGGCCAACGTCCTGACTTTC.

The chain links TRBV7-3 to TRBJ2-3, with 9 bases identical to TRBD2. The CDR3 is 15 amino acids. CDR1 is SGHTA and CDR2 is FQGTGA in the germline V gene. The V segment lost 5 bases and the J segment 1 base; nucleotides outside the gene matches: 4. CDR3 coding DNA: TGTGCCAGCAGCCTGATAGCGGGAGGCACAGATACGCAGTATTTT. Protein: CASSLIAGGTDTQYF. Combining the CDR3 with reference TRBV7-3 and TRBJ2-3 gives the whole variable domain GAGVSQTPSNKVTEKGKYVELRCDPISGHTALYWYRQSLGQGPEFLIYFQGTGAADDSGLPNDRFFAVRPEGSVSTLKIQRTERGDSAVYLCASSLIAGGTDTQYFGPGTRLTVL.

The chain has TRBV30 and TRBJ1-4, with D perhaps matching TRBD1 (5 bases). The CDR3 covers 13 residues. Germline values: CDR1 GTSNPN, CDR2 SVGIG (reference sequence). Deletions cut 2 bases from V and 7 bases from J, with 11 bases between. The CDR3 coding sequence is TGTGCCTGGAGTCCCAGGGTTGGTGAAAAACTGTTTTTT. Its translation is CAWSPRVGEKLFF.